The 20 T cell receptor beta chains below come from one sample, sequenced in a study of blood T cell repertoires in COVID-19. This table comes from immunoSEQ multiplex PCR, and its TCRdb copy is limited to in-frame clones, with some not included. This table has a few hundred thousand clones, approximately 90% appearing once. The sequenced sample consisted of PBMCs or T cells enriched from blood (not recorded which). Source of these receptors: a woman between 40 and 50 years old who had recovered from COVID-19.

This clone was seen just once. The CDR3 DNA follows: TGTGCCAGCAGTTACGGGGCAGGGTTGATAGGTGGCTACACCTTC. Translating gives CASSYGAGLIGGYTF. The V call is TRBV6-5, the J call TRBJ1-2; D might be TRBD1 (5 bases). Germline CDR1 MNHEY, CDR2 SVGAGI. There are 15 residues in the CDR3. The V end lost 2 bases, the J end lost 7 bases, and 17 bases lay between the germline ends.

The chain employs TRBV11-3 and TRBJ2-5, with D possibly TRBD1 on 6 matching bases. This CDR3 region has 14 residues. Deletions cut 3 bases from V and 5 bases from J, with 13 bases between. Germline lookup yields CDR1 SGHNT and CDR2 YENEEA. CDR3 in amino acids: CASSFRPQGETQYF. CDR3 nucleotides: TGTGCCAGCAGCTTTCGGCCCCAGGGGGAGACCCAGTACTTC.

As for this clone: This same CDR3 is encoded by further DNA sequences in the sample. This CDR3 is CASSSGTGGSYEQYF. DNA for the CDR3: TGTGCCAGCAGTTCCGGGACAGGGGGCTCCTACGAGCAGTACTTC. This chain connects TRBV6-5 to TRBJ2-7, with 11 bases identical to TRBD1. The length of the CDR3 is 15 residues. V lost 4 bases and J lost 0; bases outside the gene matches: 2. CDR1 and CDR2 (germline): MNHEY, SVGAGI.

The chain combines TRBV7-9 with TRBJ1-2; D is unclear. Per germline, CDR1 SEHNR and CDR2 FQNEAQ (reference sequence). The CDR3 consists of 14 residues. Trimming pared 0 bases from V and 1 base from J, leaving 6 bases between. CDR3 sequence reads: CASSLARFNYGYTF. The CDR3 DNA is TGTGCCAGCAGCTTAGCCCGTTTTAACTATGGCTACACCTTC.

The V gene is TRBV12-3 or TRBV12-4, the J gene TRBJ1-2; 8 bases match TRBD1. The CDR3 covers 12 residues. V shed 6 bases, J shed 8 bases, and the junction held 5 bases outside the gene matches. DNA for the CDR3: TGTGCCAGCAGCCGGACAGGGCAGGGCTACACCTTC. This codes for CASSRTGQGYTF.

The chain uses TRBV4-1 and TRBJ1-2; weak D call: TRBD1 (6 bases). This CDR3 comprises 17 residues. V lost 0 bases and J 2 bases, leaving 16 bases between the germline ends. Germline V lookup: CDR1 MGHRA, CDR2 YSYEKL. For the CDR3, the DNA is TGCGCCAGCAGCCAAGAAATTGTCACAGGGAGAAACTATGGCTACACCTTC. Encoded protein: CASSQEIVTGRNYGYTF.

This sequence joins TRBV19 and TRBJ1-1; D is unclear. This CDR3 region has 14 residues. The V gene lost 8 bases and the J gene lost 0 bases, with 13 bases spanning the gap. Germline V gene lookup returns CDR1 LNHDA and CDR2 SQIVND (reference sequence). In DNA, the CDR3 is TGTGCCAGTTCCGGGAGGGCTGTGAACACTGAAGCTTTCTTT. Protein sequence: CASSGRAVNTEAFF.

This clone has just one count. The chain joins TRBV7-2 to TRBJ2-5; 9 bases map to TRBD1. This CDR3 contains 14 residues. With 5 bases clipped from V and 5 bases from J, the junction kept 6 bases outside the gene matches. Germline V gene sequence: CDR1 SGHTA, CDR2 FQGNSA. In DNA form, the CDR3 reads TGTGCCAGCAGCATGTCGACAGGGGGGGAGACCCAGTACTTC. Its translation is CASSMSTGGETQYF.

The chain is built from TRBV28 and TRBJ2-1; the match to TRBD1 covers 11 bases. With V trimmed by 4 bases and J by 7 bases, 6 bases remained unmatched. This CDR3 spans 15 amino acids. Germline CDR1 reads MDHEN; CDR2 reads SYDVKM. CDR3 bases: TGTGCCAGCAGTTCTAAAGGACAGGGGGCGAATGAGCAGTTCTTC. Protein sequence: CASSSKGQGANEQFF.

The chain links TRBV10-2 to TRBJ1-1; no clear D gene. Looked up from germline, CDR1 is WSHSY and CDR2 is SAAADI. The CDR3 is 11 amino acids. The V end lost 5 bases, the J end lost 2 bases, and 3 bases lay between the germline ends. The CDR3 bases are TGCGCCAGCAGTCGTAACACTGAAGCTTTCTTT. It yields the protein CASSRNTEAFF.

CDR3 sequence: CASSQMTSGMETQYF. The CDR3 DNA reads as TGCGCCAGCAGCCAGATGACTAGCGGGATGGAGACCCAGTACTTC. The rearrangement links TRBV4-3 to TRBJ2-5; 11 bases are shared with TRBD2. V gave up 3 bases and J gave up 5 bases; unmatched junction bases: 5. CDR1 and CDR2 (germline): LGHNA, YSLEER. The length of the CDR3 is 15 residues.

The V gene is TRBV6-1, the J gene TRBJ1-5, with a weak D call TRBD1 (6 bases). The germline V gene has CDR1 MNHNS and CDR2 SASEGT. V dropped 3 bases and J dropped 3 bases, with 9 bases sitting between them. CDR3 length: 14 amino acids. The CDR3 nucleotides read TGTGCCAGCAGTGACAGGGACAACAATCAGCCCCAGCATTTT. Its translation is CASSDRDNNQPQHF.

V usage is TRBV7-2 and J usage is TRBJ2-1; D not certain. Per germline, CDR1 SGHTA and CDR2 FQGNSA. The CDR3 contains 15 residues. Trimming pared 8 bases from V and 0 bases from J, leaving 14 bases between. The chain's CDR3 is CASRLPESSYNEQFF. In nucleotides, the CDR3 is TGTGCCAGCCGACTCCCGGAGAGCTCCTACAATGAGCAGTTCTTC.

The V call is TRBV7-2, the J call TRBJ2-7, with 7 bases aligning to TRBD2. V gave up 5 bases and J gave up 0 bases; unmatched junction bases: 7. Germline loops: CDR1 SGHTA, CDR2 FQGNSA. The CDR3 loop spans 15 amino acids. CDR3 sequence reads: CASSPTRDYSYEQYF. CDR3 sequence (DNA): TGTGCCAGCAGCCCTACCCGGGACTACTCCTACGAGCAGTACTTC.

This clone was found once. The J gene is TRBJ1-1, the V gene TRBV5-1, with D perhaps TRBD1 (6 bases). CDR1 and CDR2 from the germline V gene are SGHRS and YFSETQ. V lost 0 bases and J lost 4, with 10 bases in between. The CDR3 is made up of 14 amino acids. The CDR3 nucleotides read TGCGCCAGCAGCTTGGATATAGGGGGCACTGAAGCTTTCTTT. Translation gives CASSLDIGGTEAFF.

This chain uses TRBV12-3 or TRBV12-4 with TRBJ2-5; the D gene is possibly TRBD2 (5 bases). This CDR3 is 13 amino acids long. Trimming pared 0 bases from V and 4 bases from J, leaving 6 bases between. For the CDR3, the DNA is TGTGCCAGCAGTTTAGCGGGGAGAGAGACCCAGTACTTC. Protein: CASSLAGRETQYF.

V usage is TRBV7-6 and J usage is TRBJ2-1; tentative D call: TRBD1 (5 bases). There are 13 residues in the CDR3. Per the germline V gene, CDR1 is SGHVS and CDR2 is FNYEAQ. V was shortened by 4 bases and J by 10 bases, with 14 bases between the two germline ends. This CDR3 reads CASSSRQTQEQFF. Here the CDR3 DNA reads TGTGCCAGCAGCTCGCGACAGACCCAGGAGCAGTTCTTC.

This chain links TRBV7-9 with TRBJ1-1; weak D call: TRBD1 (5 bases). The CDR3 length is 16 residues. Germline V gene data show CDR1 as SEHNR and CDR2 as FQNEAQ (reference sequence). Trimming removed 0 bases from V and 3 bases from J, with 14 bases in between. The CDR3 here is CASSLAWRGPYTEAFF. CDR3 nucleotide sequence: TGTGCCAGCAGCTTAGCGTGGCGGGGACCCTACACTGAAGCTTTCTTT.

The V call is TRBV12-5, the J call TRBJ1-5, with D perhaps TRBD1 (6 bases). This CDR3 region has 13 residues. Germline-derived CDR1 and CDR2 are LGHNT and FRNRAP. Trimming left V 6 bases short and J 3 bases short, with 9 bases between. The CDR3 protein is CASGDRSNQPQHF. CDR3 DNA: TGTGCTAGTGGGGACAGATCCAATCAGCCCCAGCATTTT.

The rearrangement joins TRBV5-1 to TRBJ1-1, with D perhaps TRBD1 (6 bases). The CDR3 spans 15 residues. Germline V gene lookup returns CDR1 SGHRS and CDR2 YFSETQ. Trimming removed 0 bases at V and 2 bases at J, with 11 bases between. The CDR3 nucleotides read TGCGCCAGCAGCTTGGCTGGGACAACCAACACTGAAGCTTTCTTT. Its translation is CASSLAGTTNTEAFF.